The rows below give T cell receptor beta chains drawn from one sample of a study of OX40 agonist ivuxolimab in advanced cancers. Assay: immunoSEQ multiplex PCR; the TCRdb copy retains only in-frame clones and omits some. The sample has 40,000 to 45,000 clones; around 87% are singletons. This material consisted of CD4+ or CD8+ T cells sorted from blood, taken in a trial of the OX40 agonist ivuxolimab. Source of these receptors: an adult with an advanced solid tumor such as melanoma, head and neck, liver or kidney cancer. Each CDR3 is given with its conserved first and last residue. The D gene is left open where the match is weak. The size of a clone is reported for some rows only, either as once, few or many, or as a class for expanded clones.

j_gene: TRBJ1-1; abundance: few; d_gene: TRBD1; v_gene: TRBV5-1; CDR3nt: TGCGCCAGCAGCGTACAGGGGTTGGAGAACACTGAAGCTTTCTTT; CDR3aa: CASSVQGLENTEAFF
j_gene: TRBJ2-3; abundance: -; d_gene: -; v_gene: TRBV18; CDR3nt: TGTGCCAGCTCACCACCGGCCGCGAGGAGTGTTAAGCAGTATTTT; CDR3aa: CASSPPAARSVKQYF
j_gene: TRBJ2-3; abundance: -; d_gene: -; v_gene: TRBV5-1; CDR3nt: TGCGCCAGCAGCACCGGACCCGAGGGGGATACGCAGTATTTT; CDR3aa: CASSTGPEGDTQYF
j_gene: TRBJ2-1; abundance: -; d_gene: TRBD2; v_gene: TRBV4-2; CDR3nt: TGTGCCAGCAGCCAAGGACTAGCGCCTAACAATGAGCAGTTCTTC; CDR3aa: CASSQGLAPNNEQFF
j_gene: TRBJ1-5; abundance: few; d_gene: TRBD1; v_gene: TRBV4-1; CDR3nt: TGCGCCAGCAGCCGTGACAGGGCAATCCAGCCCCAGCATTTT; CDR3aa: CASSRDRAIQPQHF
j_gene: TRBJ1-2; abundance: -; d_gene: -; v_gene: TRBV7-9; CDR3nt: TGTGCCAGCAGCTTAGCCGCAGACGAGCGTGGGGAACGCTACACCTTC; CDR3aa: CASSLAADERGERYTF
j_gene: TRBJ1-4; abundance: -; d_gene: TRBD1; v_gene: TRBV5-1; CDR3nt: TGCGCCAGCAGCCTCACAGGGGTTAATGAAAAACTGTTTTTT; CDR3aa: CASSLTGVNEKLFF
j_gene: TRBJ2-7; abundance: -; d_gene: -; v_gene: TRBV18; CDR3nt: TGTGCCAGCTCACCCCCCGGGACGGTAGCCTACGAGCAGTACTTC; CDR3aa: CASSPPGTVAYEQYF
j_gene: TRBJ1-1; abundance: -; d_gene: -; v_gene: TRBV28; CDR3nt: TGTGCCAGCAATCTCGCGGGGAACACTGAAGCTTTCTTT; CDR3aa: CASNLAGNTEAFF
j_gene: TRBJ2-1; abundance: -; d_gene: TRBD2; v_gene: TRBV10-3; CDR3nt: TGTGCCACCGTCCCCAGACTAGCGGGAGTGAGCGGGCAGTTCTTC; CDR3aa: CATVPRLAGVSGQFF